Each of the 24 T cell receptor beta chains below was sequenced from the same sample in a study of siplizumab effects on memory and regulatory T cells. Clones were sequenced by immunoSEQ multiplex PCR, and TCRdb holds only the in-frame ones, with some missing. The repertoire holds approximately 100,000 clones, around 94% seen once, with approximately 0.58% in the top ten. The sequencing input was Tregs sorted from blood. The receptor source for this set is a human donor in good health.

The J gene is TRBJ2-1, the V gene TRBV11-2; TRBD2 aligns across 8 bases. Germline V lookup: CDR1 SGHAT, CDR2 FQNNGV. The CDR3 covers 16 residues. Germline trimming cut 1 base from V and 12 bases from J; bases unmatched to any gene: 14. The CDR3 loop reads CASSLAGGLGPRRQFF. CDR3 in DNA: TGTGCCAGCAGCTTAGCGGGAGGGCTAGGTCCGAGGAGGCAGTTCTTC.

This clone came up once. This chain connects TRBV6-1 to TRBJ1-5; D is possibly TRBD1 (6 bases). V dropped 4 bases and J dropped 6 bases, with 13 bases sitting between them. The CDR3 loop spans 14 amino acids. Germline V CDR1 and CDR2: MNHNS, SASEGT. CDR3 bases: TGTGCCAGCAGTGTGGGTATAGGGGGTCAGCCCCAGCATTTT. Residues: CASSVGIGGQPQHF.

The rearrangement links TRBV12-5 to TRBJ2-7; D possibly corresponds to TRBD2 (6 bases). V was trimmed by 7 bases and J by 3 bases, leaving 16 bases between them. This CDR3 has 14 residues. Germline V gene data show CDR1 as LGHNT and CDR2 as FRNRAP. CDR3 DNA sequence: TGTGCTAGTGCCAAGGGAGGACGGGACTACGAGCAGTACTTC. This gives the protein CASAKGGRDYEQYF.

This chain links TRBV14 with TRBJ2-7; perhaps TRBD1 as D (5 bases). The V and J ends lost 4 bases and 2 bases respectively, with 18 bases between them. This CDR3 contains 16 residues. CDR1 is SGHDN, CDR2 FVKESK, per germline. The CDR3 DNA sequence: TGTGCCAGCAGCCGCACCATGGGAACAGGTACCTACGAGCAGTACTTC. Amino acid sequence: CASSRTMGTGTYEQYF.

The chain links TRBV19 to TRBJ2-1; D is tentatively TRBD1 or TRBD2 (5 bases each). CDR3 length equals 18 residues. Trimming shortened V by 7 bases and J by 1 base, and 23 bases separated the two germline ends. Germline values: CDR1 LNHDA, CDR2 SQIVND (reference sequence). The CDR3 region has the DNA TGTGCCAGTACCGGGGCTTCTGTGGGTATCTCTTCCTACAATGAGCAGTTCTTC. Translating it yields CASTGASVGISSYNEQFF.

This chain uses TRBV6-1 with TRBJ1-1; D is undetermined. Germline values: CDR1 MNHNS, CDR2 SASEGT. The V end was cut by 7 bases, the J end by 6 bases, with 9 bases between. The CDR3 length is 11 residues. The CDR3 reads CASMRYAEAFF. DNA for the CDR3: TGTGCCAGCATGAGATATGCTGAAGCTTTCTTT.

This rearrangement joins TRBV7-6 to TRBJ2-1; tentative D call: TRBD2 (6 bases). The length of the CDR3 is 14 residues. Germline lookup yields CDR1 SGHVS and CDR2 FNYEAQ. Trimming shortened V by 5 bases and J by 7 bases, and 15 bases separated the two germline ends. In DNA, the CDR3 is TGTGCCAGCAGCCCGGGACTGCGGAAGAATGAGCAGTTCTTC. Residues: CASSPGLRKNEQFF.

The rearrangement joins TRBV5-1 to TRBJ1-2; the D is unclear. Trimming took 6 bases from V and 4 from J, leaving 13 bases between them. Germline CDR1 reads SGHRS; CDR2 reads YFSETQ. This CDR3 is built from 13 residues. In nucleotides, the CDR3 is TGCGCCAGCAAAGCAGGAGGGCTCTATGGCTACACCTTC. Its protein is CASKAGGLYGYTF.

CDR3 sequence: CASSLGLAGVGGNEQFF. CDR3 nucleotides: TGCGCCAGCAGCTTGGGGCTAGCGGGAGTGGGTGGTAATGAGCAGTTCTTC. The gene calls are TRBV5-1 and TRBJ2-1; 10 nucleotides line up with TRBD2. The CDR3 contains 17 residues. CDR1 SGHRS and CDR2 YFSETQ come from the germline V gene. The J segment lost 7 bases and the V segment lost 0 bases, leaving 10 bases of the junction unmatched. Combining the CDR3 with reference TRBV5-1 and TRBJ2-1 gives the whole variable domain KAGVTQTPRYLIKTRGQQVTLSCSPISGHRSVSWYQQTPGQGLQFLFEYFSETQRNKGNFPGRFSGRQFSNSRSEMNVSTLELGDSALYLCASSLGLAGVGGNEQFFGPGTRLTVL.

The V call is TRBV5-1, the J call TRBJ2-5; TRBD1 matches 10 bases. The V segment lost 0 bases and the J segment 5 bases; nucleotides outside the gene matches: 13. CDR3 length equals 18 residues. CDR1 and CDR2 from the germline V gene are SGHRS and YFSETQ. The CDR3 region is CASSLGIKDRGQGETQYF. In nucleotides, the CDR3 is TGCGCCAGCAGCTTGGGTATTAAAGACAGGGGGCAGGGGGAGACCCAGTACTTC. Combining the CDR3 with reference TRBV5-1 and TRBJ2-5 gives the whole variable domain KAGVTQTPRYLIKTRGQQVTLSCSPISGHRSVSWYQQTPGQGLQFLFEYFSETQRNKGNFPGRFSGRQFSNSRSEMNVSTLELGDSALYLCASSLGIKDRGQGETQYFGPGTRLLVL.

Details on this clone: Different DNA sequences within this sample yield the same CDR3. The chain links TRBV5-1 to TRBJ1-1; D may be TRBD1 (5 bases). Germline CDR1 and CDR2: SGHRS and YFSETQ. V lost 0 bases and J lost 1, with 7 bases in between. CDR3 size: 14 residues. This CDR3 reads CASSLVRGNTEAFF. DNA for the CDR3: TGCGCCAGCAGCTTGGTAAGGGGGAACACTGAAGCTTTCTTT.

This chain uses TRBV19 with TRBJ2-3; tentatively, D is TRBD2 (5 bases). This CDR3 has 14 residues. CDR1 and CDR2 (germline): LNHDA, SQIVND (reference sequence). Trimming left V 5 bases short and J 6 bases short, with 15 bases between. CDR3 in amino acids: CASSLGLRGDTQYF. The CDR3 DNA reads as TGTGCCAGTAGTCTCGGTTTGCGCGGGGATACGCAGTATTTT.

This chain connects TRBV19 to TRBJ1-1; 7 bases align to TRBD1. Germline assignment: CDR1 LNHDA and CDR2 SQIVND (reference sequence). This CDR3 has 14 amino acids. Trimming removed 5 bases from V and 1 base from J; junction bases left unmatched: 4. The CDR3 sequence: CASSEGQPNTEAFF. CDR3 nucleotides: TGTGCCAGTAGTGAGGGACAGCCGAACACTGAAGCTTTCTTT. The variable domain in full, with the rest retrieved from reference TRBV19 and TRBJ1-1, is DGGITQSPKYLFRKEGQNVTLSCEQNLNHDAMYWYRQDPGQGLRLIYYSQIVNDFQKGDIAEGYSVSREKKESFPLTVTSAQKNPTAFYLCASSEGQPNTEAFFGQGTRLTVV.

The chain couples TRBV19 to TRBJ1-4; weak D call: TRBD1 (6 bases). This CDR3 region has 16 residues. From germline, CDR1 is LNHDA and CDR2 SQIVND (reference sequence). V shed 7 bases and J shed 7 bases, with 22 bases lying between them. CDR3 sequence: CASNPGGPGTAEKLFF. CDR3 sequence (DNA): TGTGCCAGTAACCCTGGGGGCCCAGGGACGGCTGAAAAACTGTTTTTT.

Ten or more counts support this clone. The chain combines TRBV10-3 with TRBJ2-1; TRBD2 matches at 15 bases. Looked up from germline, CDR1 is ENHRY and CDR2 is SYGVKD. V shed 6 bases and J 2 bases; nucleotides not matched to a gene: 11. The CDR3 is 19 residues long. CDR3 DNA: TGTGCCATCAGAAAAACCCCCGGGACTAGCGGGAGGCCCTACAATGAGCAGTTCTTC. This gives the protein CAIRKTPGTSGRPYNEQFF.

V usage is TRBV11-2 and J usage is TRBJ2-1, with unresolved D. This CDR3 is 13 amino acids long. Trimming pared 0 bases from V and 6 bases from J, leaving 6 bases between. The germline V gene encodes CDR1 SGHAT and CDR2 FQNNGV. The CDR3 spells CASSLDLVNEQFF. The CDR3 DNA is TGTGCCAGCAGCTTAGATTTGGTCAATGAGCAGTTCTTC.

Here the CDR3 reads CASSFLGNTIYF. CDR3 nucleotides: TGTGCCAGCAGTTTTTTAGGAAACACCATATATTTT. The chain recombines TRBV28 with TRBJ1-3; D is ambiguous. The CDR3 spans 12 residues. Per the germline V gene, CDR1 is MDHEN and CDR2 is SYDVKM. Trimming removed 3 bases from V and 4 bases from J, with 4 bases in between.

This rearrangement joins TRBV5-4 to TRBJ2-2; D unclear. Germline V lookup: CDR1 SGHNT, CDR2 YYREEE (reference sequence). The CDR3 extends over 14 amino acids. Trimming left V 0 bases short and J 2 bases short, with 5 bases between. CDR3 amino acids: CASSLDVNTGELFF. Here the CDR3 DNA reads TGTGCCAGCAGCTTGGATGTCAACACCGGGGAGCTGTTTTTT. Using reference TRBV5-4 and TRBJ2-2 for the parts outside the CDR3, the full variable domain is ETGVTQSPTHLIKTRGQQVTLRCSSQSGHNTVSWYQQALGQGPQFIFQYYREEENGRGNFPPRFSGLQFPNYSSELNVNALELDDSALYLCASSLDVNTGELFFGEGSRLTVL.

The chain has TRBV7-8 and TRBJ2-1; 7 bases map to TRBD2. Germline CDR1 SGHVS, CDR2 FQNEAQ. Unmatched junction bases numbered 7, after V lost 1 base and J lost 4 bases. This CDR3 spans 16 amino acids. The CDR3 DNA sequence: TGTGCCAGCAGCTTAGGACGAGCGGGGATTTACAATGAGCAGTTCTTC. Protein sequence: CASSLGRAGIYNEQFF.

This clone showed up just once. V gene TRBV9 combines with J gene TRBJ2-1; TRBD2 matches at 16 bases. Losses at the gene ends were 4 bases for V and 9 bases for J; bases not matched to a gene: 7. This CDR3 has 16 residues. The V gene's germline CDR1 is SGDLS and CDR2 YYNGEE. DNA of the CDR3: TGTGCCAGCAGCTTAAGGGGGACTAGCGGGAGGGGTGAGCAGTTCTTC. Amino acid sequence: CASSLRGTSGRGEQFF.

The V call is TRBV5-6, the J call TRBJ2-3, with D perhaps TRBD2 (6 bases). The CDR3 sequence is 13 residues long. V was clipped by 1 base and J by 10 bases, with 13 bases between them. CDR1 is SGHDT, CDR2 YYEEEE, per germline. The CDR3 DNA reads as TGTGCCAGCAGCTTGAGTGTAGGGACTGCGCAGTATTTT. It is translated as CASSLSVGTAQYF.

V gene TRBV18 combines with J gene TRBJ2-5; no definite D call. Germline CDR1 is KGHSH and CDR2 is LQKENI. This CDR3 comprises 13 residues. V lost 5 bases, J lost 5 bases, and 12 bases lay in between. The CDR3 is CASSSHHGETQYF. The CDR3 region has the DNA TGTGCCAGCTCATCCCACCACGGTGAGACCCAGTACTTC. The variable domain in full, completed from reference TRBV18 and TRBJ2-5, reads NAGVMQNPRHLVRRRGQEARLRCSPMKGHSHVYWYRQLPEEGLKFMVYLQKENIIDESGMPKERFSAEFPKEGPSILRIQQVVRGDSAAYFCASSSHHGETQYFGPGTRLLVL.

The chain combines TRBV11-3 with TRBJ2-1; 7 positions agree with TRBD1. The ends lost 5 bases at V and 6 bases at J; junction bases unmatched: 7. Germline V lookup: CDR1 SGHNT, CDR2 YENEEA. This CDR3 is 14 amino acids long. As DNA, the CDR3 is TGTGCCAGCAGCCCCGGGACAGTCCCCAATGAGCAGTTCTTC. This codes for CASSPGTVPNEQFF.

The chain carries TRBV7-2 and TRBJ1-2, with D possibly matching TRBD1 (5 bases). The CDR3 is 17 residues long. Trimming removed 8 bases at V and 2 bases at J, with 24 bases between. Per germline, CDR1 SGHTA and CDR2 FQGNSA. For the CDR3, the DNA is TGTGCCAGCCCGAGTTCAACAGGACTGGCCGGGAACTATGGCTACACCTTC. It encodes CASPSSTGLAGNYGYTF. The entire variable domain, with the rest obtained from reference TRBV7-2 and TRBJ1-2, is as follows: GAGVSQSPSNKVTEKGKDVELRCDPISGHTALYWYRQSLGQGLEFLIYFQGNSAPDKSGLPSDRFSAERTGGSVSTLTIQRTQQEDSAVYLCASPSSTGLAGNYGYTFGSGTRLTVV.